Listed here is a single T cell receptor beta chain. Its antigen is not known. Vbeta (60) and Jbeta (13) primers were used in the PCR. Measured with immunoSEQ multiplex PCR; TCRdb has only the in-frame clones, and not every one. The table lists around 98,000 clones, more than 65% of them singletons. This record belongs to a study of cytomegalovirus exposure and HLA in healthy donors. Study-wide results and caveats: Owing to their indistinguishability, certain V segments, notably TRBV6-2 and TRBV6-3, were excluded. Rare TCR sequences predominated, though certain public TCRs were found in many donors.

The CDR3 covers 14 residues. Germline values: CDR1 SGHRS, CDR2 YFSETQ. Trimming removed 4 bases from V and 3 bases from J; junction bases left unmatched: 5. Material for sequencing was PBMCs. The chain links TRBV5-1 to TRBJ1-1; 8 nucleotides align to TRBD1. The clonotype comes from a human donor in good health. Here the CDR3 reads CASSPRQGYTEAFF. CDR3 sequence (DNA): TGCGCCAGCAGCCCCCGACAGGGGTACACTGAAGCTTTCTTT.